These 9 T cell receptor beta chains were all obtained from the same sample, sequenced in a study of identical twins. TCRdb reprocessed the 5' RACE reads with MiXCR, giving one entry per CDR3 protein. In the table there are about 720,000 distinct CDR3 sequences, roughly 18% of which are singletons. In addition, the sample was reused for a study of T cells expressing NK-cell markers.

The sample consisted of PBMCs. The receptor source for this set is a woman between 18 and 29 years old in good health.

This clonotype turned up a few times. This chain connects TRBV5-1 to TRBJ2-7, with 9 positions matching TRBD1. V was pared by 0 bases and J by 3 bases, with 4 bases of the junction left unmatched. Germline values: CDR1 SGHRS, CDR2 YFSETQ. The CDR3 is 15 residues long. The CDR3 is CASSLAGDRVYEQYF. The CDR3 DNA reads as TGCGCCAGCAGCTTGGCCGGGGACAGGGTCTACGAGCAGTACTTC.

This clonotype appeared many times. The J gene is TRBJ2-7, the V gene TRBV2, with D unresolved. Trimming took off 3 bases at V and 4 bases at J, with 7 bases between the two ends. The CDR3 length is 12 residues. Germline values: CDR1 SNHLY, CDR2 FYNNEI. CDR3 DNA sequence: TGTGCCAGCAGTGATGGGGTTTACGAGCAGTACTTC. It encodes CASSDGVYEQYF. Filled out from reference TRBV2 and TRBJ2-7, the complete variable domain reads EPEVTQTPSHQVTQMGQEVILRCVPISNHLYFYWYRQILGQKVEFLVSFYNNEISEKSEIFDDQFSVERPDGSNFTLKIRSTKLEDSAMYFCASSDGVYEQYFGPGTRLTVT.

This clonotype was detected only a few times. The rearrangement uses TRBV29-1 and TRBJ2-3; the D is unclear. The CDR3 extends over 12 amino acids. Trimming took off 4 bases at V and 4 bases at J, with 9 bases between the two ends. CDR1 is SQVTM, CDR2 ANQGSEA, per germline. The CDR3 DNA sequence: TGCAGCGTTGGTTTTACCTCAGATACGCAGTATTTT. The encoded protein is CSVGFTSDTQYF.

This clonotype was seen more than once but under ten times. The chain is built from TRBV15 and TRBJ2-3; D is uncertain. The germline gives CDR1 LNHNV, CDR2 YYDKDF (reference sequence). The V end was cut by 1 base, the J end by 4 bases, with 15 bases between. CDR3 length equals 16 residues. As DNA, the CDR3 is TGTGCCACCAGCAGAGTCGAGACATTCGGACCAGATACGCAGTATTTT. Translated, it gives CATSRVETFGPDTQYF.

The CDR3, as DNA: TGTGCCAGCAGTCCGGACAGAGATAGAGGCACTGGGGCCAACGTCCTGACTTTC. As protein: CASSPDRDRGTGANVLTF. This chain connects TRBV12-3 or TRBV12-4 to TRBJ2-6; possibly TRBD1 for D (6 bases). The CDR3 totals 18 residues. V shed 5 bases and J shed 2 bases, with 19 bases lying between them.

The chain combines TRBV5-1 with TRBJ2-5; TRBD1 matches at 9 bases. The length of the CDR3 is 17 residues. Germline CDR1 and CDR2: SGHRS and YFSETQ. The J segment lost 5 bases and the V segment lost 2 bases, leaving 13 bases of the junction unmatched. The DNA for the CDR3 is TGCGCCAGCAGCTTCGGACAGGGGCGGCGTGACGATGAGACCCAGTACTTC. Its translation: CASSFGQGRRDDETQYF.

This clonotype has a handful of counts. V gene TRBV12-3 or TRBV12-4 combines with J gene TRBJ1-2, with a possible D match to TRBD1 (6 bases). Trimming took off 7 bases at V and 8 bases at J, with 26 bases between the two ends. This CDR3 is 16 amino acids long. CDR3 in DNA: TGTGCCAGCACCCCTTTGGGCCAGGGGAGTTCCTGGGGCTACACCTTC. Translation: CASTPLGQGSSWGYTF.

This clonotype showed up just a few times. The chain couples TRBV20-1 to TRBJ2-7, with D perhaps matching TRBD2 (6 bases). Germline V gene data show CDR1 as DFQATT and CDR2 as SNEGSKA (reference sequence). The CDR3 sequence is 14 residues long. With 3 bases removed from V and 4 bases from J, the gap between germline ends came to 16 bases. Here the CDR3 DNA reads TGCAGTGCTAGGGAACCGGGACTCAGATACGAGCAGTACTTC. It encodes CSAREPGLRYEQYF.

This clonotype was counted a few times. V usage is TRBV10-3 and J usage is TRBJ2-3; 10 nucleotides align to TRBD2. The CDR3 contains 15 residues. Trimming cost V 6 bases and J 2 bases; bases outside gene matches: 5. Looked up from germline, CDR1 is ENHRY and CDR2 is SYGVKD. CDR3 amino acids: CAISAAGGHTDTQYF. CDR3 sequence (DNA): TGTGCCATCAGCGCAGCGGGGGGGCACACAGATACGCAGTATTTT.